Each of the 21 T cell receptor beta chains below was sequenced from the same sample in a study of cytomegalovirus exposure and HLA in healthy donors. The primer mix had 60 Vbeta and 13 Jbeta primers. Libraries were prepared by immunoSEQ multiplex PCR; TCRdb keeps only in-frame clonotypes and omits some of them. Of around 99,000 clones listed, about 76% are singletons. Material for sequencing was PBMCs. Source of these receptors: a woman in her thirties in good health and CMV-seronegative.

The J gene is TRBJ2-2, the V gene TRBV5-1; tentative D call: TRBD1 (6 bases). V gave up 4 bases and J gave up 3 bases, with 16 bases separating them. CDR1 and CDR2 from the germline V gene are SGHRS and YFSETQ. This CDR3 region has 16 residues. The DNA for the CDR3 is TGCGCCAGCAGCCCCAGCACAGGGTCGGACACCGGGGAGCTGTTTTTT. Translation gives CASSPSTGSDTGELFF. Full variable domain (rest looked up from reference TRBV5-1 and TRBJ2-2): KAGVTQTPRYLIKTRGQQVTLSCSPISGHRSVSWYQQTPGQGLQFLFEYFSETQRNKGNFPGRFSGRQFSNSRSEMNVSTLELGDSALYLCASSPSTGSDTGELFFGEGSRLTVL.

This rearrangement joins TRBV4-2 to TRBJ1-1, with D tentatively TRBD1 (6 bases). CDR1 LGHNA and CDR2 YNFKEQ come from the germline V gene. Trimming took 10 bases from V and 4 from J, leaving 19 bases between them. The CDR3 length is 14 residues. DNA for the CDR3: TGTGCCACCCGCCGGGAGGGGGGGAGCACTGAAGCTTTCTTT. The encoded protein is CATRREGGSTEAFF.

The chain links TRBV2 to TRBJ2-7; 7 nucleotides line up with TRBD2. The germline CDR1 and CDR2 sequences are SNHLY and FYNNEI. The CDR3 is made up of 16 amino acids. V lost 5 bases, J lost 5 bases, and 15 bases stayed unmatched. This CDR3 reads CASSKAGLAAIDEQYF. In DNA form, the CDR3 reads TGTGCCAGCAGTAAGGCGGGGCTAGCGGCGATAGACGAGCAGTACTTC.

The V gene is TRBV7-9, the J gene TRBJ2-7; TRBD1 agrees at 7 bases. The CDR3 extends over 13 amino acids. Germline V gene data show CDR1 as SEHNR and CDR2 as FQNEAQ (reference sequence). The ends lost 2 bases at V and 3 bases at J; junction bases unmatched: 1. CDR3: CASSLNRGYEQYF. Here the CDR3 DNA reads TGTGCCAGCAGCTTAAACAGGGGCTACGAGCAGTACTTC.

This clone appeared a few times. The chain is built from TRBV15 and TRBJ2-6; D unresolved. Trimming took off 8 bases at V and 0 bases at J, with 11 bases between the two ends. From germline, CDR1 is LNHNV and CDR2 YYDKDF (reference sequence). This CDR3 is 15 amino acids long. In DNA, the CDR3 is TGTGCCACCGGGCCCGGCCTCTCTGGGGCCAACGTCCTGACTTTC. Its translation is CATGPGLSGANVLTF.

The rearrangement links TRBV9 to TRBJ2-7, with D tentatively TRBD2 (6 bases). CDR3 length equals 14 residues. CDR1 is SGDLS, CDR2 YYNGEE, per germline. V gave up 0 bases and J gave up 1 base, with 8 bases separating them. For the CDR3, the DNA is TGTGCCAGCAGCGTAGAGGCGGGATCCTACGAGCAGTACTTC. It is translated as CASSVEAGSYEQYF.

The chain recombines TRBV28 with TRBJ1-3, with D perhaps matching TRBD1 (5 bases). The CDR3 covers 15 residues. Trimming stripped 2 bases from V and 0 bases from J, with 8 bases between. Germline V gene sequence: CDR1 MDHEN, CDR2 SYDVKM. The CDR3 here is CASSLTGGSGNTIYF. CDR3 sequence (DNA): TGTGCCAGCAGTTTAACGGGGGGCTCTGGAAACACCATATATTTT. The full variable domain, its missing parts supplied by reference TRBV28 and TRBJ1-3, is DVKVTQSSRYLVKRTGEKVFLECVQDMDHENMFWYRQDPGLGLRLIYFSYDVKMKEKGDIPEGYSVSREKKERFSLILESASTNQTSMYLCASSLTGGSGNTIYFGEGSWLTVV.

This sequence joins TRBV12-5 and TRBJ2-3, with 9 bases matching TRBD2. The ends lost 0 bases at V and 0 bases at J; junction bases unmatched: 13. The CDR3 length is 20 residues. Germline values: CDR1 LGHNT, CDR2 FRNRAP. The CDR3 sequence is CASGLVGGLANDFSTDTQYF. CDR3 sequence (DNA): TGTGCTAGTGGTTTGGTAGGAGGACTAGCGAATGATTTTAGCACAGATACGCAGTATTTT.

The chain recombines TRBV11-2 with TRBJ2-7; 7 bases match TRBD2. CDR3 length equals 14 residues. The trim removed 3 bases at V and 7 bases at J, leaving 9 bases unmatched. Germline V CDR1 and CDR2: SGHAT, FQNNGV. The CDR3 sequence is CASSFGAGPVEQYF. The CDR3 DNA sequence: TGTGCCAGCAGCTTCGGAGCGGGACCCGTGGAGCAGTACTTC.

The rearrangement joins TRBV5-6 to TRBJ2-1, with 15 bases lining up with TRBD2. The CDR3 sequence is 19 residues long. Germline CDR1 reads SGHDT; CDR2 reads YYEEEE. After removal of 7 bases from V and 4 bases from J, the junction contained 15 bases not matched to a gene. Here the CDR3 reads CASRLPGTSGRMGYNEQFF. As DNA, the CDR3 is TGTGCCAGCCGCCTTCCCGGGACTAGCGGGAGGATGGGGTACAATGAGCAGTTCTTC.

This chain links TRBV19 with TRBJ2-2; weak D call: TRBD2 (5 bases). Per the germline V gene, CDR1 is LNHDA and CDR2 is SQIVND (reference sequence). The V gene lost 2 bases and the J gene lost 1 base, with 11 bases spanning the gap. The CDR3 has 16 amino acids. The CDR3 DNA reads TGTGCCAGTAGTATAACCGGGATGAAGAACACCGGGGAGCTGTTTTTT. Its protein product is CASSITGMKNTGELFF.

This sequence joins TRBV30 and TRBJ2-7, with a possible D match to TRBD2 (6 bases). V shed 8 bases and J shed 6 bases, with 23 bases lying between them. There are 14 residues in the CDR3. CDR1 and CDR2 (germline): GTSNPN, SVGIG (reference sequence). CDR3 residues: CALTGASALLEQYF. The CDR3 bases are TGTGCCCTAACAGGCGCTAGCGCCCTCCTCGAGCAGTACTTC.

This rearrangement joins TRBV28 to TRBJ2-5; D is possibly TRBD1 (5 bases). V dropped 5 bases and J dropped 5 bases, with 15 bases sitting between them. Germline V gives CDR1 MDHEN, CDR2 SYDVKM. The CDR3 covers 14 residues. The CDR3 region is CASSGAGWGETQYF. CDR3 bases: TGTGCCAGCAGTGGCGCCGGTTGGGGCGAGACCCAGTACTTC.

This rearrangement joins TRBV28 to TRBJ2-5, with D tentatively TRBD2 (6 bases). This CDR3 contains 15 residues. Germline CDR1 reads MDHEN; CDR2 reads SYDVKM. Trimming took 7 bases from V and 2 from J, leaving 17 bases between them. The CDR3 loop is CASTKIAVGQETQYF. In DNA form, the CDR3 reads TGTGCCAGCACCAAAATAGCGGTGGGACAAGAGACCCAGTACTTC.

Here the CDR3 DNA reads TGCGCCAGCAGCGCGACTAGCGCGAACACCGGGGAGCTGTTTTTT. This encodes CASSATSANTGELFF. This chain connects TRBV5-1 to TRBJ2-2; TRBD2 matches at 8 bases. This CDR3 has 15 amino acids. CDR1 is SGHRS and CDR2 is YFSETQ in the germline V gene. Trimming removed 4 bases from V and 0 bases from J; junction bases left unmatched: 2.

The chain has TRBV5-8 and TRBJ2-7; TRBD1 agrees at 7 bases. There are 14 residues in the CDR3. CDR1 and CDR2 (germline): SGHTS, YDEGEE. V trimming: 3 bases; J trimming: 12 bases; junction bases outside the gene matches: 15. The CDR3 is CASSSTGDLRARYF. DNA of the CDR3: TGTGCCAGCAGCTCCACAGGGGACCTACGAGCACGGTACTTC.

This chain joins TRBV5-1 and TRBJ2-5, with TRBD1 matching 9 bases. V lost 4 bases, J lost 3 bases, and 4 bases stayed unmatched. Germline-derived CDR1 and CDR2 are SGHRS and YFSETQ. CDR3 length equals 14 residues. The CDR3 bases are TGCGCCAGCAGCAGGGACAGGGCGAAAGAGACCCAGTACTTC. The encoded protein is CASSRDRAKETQYF.

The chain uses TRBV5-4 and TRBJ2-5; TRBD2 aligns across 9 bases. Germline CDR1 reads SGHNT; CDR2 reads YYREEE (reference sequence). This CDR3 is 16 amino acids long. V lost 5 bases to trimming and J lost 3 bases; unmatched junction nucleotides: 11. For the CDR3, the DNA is TGTGCCAGCAGTCCCCCCCCTATAGCGGGAGAAGAGACCCAGTACTTC. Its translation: CASSPPPIAGEETQYF.

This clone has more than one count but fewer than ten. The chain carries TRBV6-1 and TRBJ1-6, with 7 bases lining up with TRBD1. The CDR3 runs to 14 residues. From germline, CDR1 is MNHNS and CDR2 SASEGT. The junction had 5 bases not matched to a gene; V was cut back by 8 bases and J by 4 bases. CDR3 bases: TGTGCCAGCTTCGAACAGGGGTATAATTCACCCCTCCACTTT. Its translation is CASFEQGYNSPLHF.

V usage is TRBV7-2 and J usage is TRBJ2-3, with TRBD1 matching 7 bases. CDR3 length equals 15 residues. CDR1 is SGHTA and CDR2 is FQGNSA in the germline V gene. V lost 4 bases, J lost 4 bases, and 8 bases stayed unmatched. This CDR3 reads CASSSGTAVSDTQYF. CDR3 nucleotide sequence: TGTGCCAGCAGCTCTGGGACAGCTGTGTCAGATACGCAGTATTTT.

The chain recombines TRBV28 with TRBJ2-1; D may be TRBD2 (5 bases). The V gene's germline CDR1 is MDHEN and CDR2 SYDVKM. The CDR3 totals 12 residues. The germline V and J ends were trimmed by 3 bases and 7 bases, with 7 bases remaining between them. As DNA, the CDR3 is TGTGCCAGCAGTTTCGGGGTAAATGAGCAGTTCTTC. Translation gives CASSFGVNEQFF.